The subject of this entry is one T cell receptor beta chain. Everyone who took part was about 18 to 89 years old, and they came from 24 US areas. From germline, CDR1 is MNHEY and CDR2 SVGEGT. V lost 1 base, J lost 9 bases, and 16 bases lay in between. The CDR3 sequence is 16 residues long. These data originate in a study of blood T cell repertoires in COVID-19. Study in general: T cells, B-cell-depleted T cells, or PBMCs provided the cDNA or gDNA that served as material.

Under the authors' procedure: Amplification from reference gene primers served as the basis for estimated nucleated cell counts. The method was immunoSEQ multiplex PCR; TCRdb's version includes in-frame clones alone and lacks a portion of them. The DNA was the basis for D and trimming; V, J and clone size are from that table. Of 200,000 or so clones in the sample, 88% were seen once. The clonotype originates from a middle-aged woman with acute COVID-19. V is TRBV6-2 or TRBV6-3 and J is TRBJ1-6; weak D call: TRBD1 (6 bases). Sequencing was carried out using PBMCs or T cells enriched from blood (not recorded which). The CDR3 nucleotides read TGTGCCAGCAGTTACTTCGCCAGGGGCTGGAGTTCACCCCTCCACTTT. Its translation: CASSYFARGWSSPLHF.